The sequence of this TCR beta chain was determined in a study of control samples from healthy donors and cancer patients (TCRdb year 2020). Library prep was done by the immunoSEQ multiplex PCR assay. TCRdb retrieved this table from immuneACCESS and kept in-frame rearrangements only. Not all clones are present; in checked studies, unresolved V genes account for under half, and no reason is known for the remainder. The sample records more than 85,000 clones, roughly nine tenths of which are singletons. Roughly 4% of the sample is taken by the ten largest. In the case of this clone: Its specific antigen is unknown. Qualities for individual bases were not recorded, and no much larger clone is one base off.

The cysteine opens and the phenylalanine closes a CDR3 of 16 amino acids. Of the read, only the CDR3 DNA is kept; its 48 bases are in frame from base 1. Rearrangement joined TRBV21-1 to TRBJ1-2; TRBD1 was called by the table and not checked on the DNA. TRBV21-1 is annotated as a pseudogene. This TCR derives from a human donor in good health. The donor label of this sample is uncertain. The sample taken for sequencing was blood. At the DNA level, the sequence is TGTGCCAGCAGCATCGAGTGGGACAGGGGTATGCATGGCTACACCTTC. This gives the protein CASSIEWDRGMHGYTF.